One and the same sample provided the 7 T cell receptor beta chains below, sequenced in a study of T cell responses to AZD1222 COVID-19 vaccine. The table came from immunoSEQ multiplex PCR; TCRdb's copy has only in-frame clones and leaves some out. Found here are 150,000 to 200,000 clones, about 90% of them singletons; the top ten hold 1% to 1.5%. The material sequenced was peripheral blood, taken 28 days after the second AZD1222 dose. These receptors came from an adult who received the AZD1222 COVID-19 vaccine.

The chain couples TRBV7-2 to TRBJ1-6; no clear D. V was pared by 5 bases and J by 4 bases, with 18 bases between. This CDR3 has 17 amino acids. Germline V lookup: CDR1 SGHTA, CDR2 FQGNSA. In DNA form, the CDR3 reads TGTGCCAGCAGCCCAAACCGACAAGGCCGATATAATTCACCCCTCCACTTT. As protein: CASSPNRQGRYNSPLHF.

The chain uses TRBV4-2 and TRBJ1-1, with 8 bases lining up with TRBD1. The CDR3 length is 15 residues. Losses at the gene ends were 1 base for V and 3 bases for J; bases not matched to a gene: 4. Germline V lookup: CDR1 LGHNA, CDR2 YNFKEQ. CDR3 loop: CASSQGTGSDTEAFF. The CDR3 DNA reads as TGTGCCAGCAGCCAAGGGACAGGGTCTGACACTGAAGCTTTCTTT.

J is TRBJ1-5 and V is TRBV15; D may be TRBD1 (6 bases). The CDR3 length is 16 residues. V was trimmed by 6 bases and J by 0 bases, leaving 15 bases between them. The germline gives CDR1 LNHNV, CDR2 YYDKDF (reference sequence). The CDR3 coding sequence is TGTGCCACCAGTCGGGGGGCAGGCTATAGCAATCAGCCCCAGCATTTT. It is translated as CATSRGAGYSNQPQHF. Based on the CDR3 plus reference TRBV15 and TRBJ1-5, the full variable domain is DAMVIQNPRYQVTQFGKPVTLSCSQTLNHNVMYWYQQKSSQAPKLLFHYYDKDFNNEADTPDNFQSRRPNTSFCFLDIRSPGLGDTAMYLCATSRGAGYSNQPQHFGDGTRLSIL.

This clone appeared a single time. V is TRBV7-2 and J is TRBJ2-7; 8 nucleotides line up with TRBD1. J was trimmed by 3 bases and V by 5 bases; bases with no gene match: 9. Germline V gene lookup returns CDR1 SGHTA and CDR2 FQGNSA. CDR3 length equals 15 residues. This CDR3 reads CASSTDRGSFYEQYF. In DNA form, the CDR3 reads TGTGCCAGCAGCACTGACAGGGGTTCTTTCTACGAGCAGTACTTC.

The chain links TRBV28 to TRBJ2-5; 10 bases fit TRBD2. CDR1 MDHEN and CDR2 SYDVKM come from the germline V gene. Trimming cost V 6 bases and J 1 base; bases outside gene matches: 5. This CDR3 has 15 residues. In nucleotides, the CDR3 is TGTGCCAGCAGCGGGACTAGCGTGAGCCAAGAGACCCAGTACTTC. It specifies CASSGTSVSQETQYF.

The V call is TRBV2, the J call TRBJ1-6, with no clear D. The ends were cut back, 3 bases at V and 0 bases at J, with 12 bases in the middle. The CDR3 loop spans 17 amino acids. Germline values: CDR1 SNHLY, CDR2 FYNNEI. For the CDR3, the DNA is TGTGCCAGCAGTGATTCCCCGGTGAGCTCCTATAATTCACCCCTCCACTTT. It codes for CASSDSPVSSYNSPLHF.

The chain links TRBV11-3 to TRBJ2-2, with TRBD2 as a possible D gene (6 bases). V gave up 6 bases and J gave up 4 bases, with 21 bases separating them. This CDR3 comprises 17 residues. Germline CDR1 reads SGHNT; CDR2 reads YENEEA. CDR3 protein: CASRMGGALGSTGELFF. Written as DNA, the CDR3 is TGTGCCAGCAGGATGGGGGGAGCCCTCGGGAGCACCGGGGAGCTGTTTTTT.